This TCR beta chain was sequenced during a study of blood T cell dynamics during melanoma immunotherapy. Regarding the study as a whole: Unlike progressors, later disease-control patients had W3 repertoires gaining clonality or diversity.

Method: immunoSEQ multiplex PCR; TCRdb's copy keeps in-frame clones and lacks some. The table records 6,000 to 8,500 clones, around 80% of them present only once. Noted time point: pre-treatment baseline. In germline, CDR1 is WSHSY, CDR2 SAAADI. V trimming: 2 bases; J trimming: 2 bases; junction bases outside the gene matches: 2. The CDR3 runs to 14 residues. A word on this clone: What it binds is not known.

The TCR originated in a human donor with melanoma. Sample: blood, taken from a patient treated with checkpoint blockade. The chain links TRBV10-2 to TRBJ2-5; 7 bases are shared with TRBD2. This CDR3 is CASSEISGQETQYF. Written as DNA, the CDR3 is TGCGCCAGCAGTGAGATTAGCGGGCAAGAGACCCAGTACTTC.